A single sample gave rise to the 28 T cell receptor beta chains below, sequenced in a study of tumor-infiltrating lymphocytes in glioblastoma multiforme. TCRB libraries came from RNA via three nested multiplex PCR rounds. TCRdb reprocessed the multiplex PCR reads with MiXCR, giving one entry per CDR3 protein. The sample contains about 10,000 distinct CDR3 sequences, roughly 69% of which appear only once. Material for sequencing was brain tumor tissue. Receptors originate from a male donor with glioblastoma.

A word on this clonotype: An end of the junction does not agree with germline; a read error may underlie this. V gene TRBV11-1 combines with J gene TRBJ1-2; 7 bases align to TRBD1. Germline assignment: CDR1 SGHAT and CDR2 FQDESV (reference sequence). This CDR3 is built from 16 residues. The CDR3 region is CASRYLGQANDYVYTF. DNA of the CDR3: TGTGCCAGCAGGTATCTCGGACAGGCGAATGACTATGTCTACACCTTC.

As regards this clonotype: No conserved phenylalanine or tryptophan ends this CDR3, so it is likely a read error. The limits of the CDR3 on the DNA are not certain, so only TCRdb's listed CDR3 is given. The chain joins TRBV11-2 to TRBJ2-2; TRBD2, the table's D call, lacks a check against the DNA. The CDR3 spans 20 residues, counting both ends. Germline V gene sequence: CDR1 SGHAT, CDR2 FQNNGV. The CDR3 here is CVSTPSFDQGLAVNTGELFV.

The rearrangement joins TRBV11-2 to TRBJ1-1, with D perhaps matching TRBD1 (6 bases). The CDR3 is 16 residues long. The germline V and J ends were trimmed by 5 bases and 4 bases, with 20 bases remaining between them. CDR1 and CDR2 (germline): SGHAT, FQNNGV. Here the CDR3 DNA reads TGTGCCAGCAGCCTAAACCCCCTTGGGGGCCGCACTGAAGCTTTCTTT. Translating gives CASSLNPLGGRTEAFF.

V and J are TRBV29-1 and TRBJ1-2; the D gene is possibly TRBD1 (5 bases). The CDR3 has 12 amino acids. In germline, CDR1 is SQVTM, CDR2 ANQGSEA. The V end lost 6 bases, the J end lost 10 bases, and 18 bases lay between the germline ends. The DNA of the CDR3 is TGCAGCGTCGACAGAGGAAAGTTAATCTACACCTTC. Protein sequence: CSVDRGKLIYTF.

Of note for this clonotype: One junction end disagrees with the germline gene, perhaps due to a read error. V gene TRBV4-1 combines with J gene TRBJ2-1; TRBD2 agrees at 9 bases. The CDR3 contains 17 residues. Germline lookup yields CDR1 MGHRA and CDR2 YSYEKL. The chain's CDR3 is CASSQGLAISPYNEQFF. As DNA, the CDR3 is TGCGCCAGTAGCCAAGGACTAGCGATTAGCCCCTACAATGAGCAGTTCTTC.

The V and J genes are TRBV6-5 and TRBJ1-1, with TRBD1 as a possible D gene (5 bases). The last part of the DNA fits TRBJ1-6 better; the J call may be wrong. Germline V gene data show CDR1 as MNHEY and CDR2 as SVGAGI. This CDR3 is 12 amino acids long. The DNA of the CDR3 is TGTGCCACAACCCAGGGTGATTCACCCCTCCACTTT. This gives the protein CATTQGDSPLHF.

Worth noting for this clonotype: Relative to the germline gene, one junction end is altered; a read error may explain this. The chain has TRBV11-2 and TRBJ2-2, with 7 bases matching TRBD2. This CDR3 has 20 residues. Germline lookup yields CDR1 SGHAT and CDR2 FQNNGV. CDR3 residues: CVSTPSFGQGLAVNTGELLF. In nucleotides, the CDR3 is TGTGTCAGCACCCCCTCATTCGGCCAAGGGCTAGCGGTAAATACCGGGGAGCTGCTTTTT.

The genes are TRBV20-1 and TRBJ2-7, with D maybe TRBD2 (6 bases). V shed 6 bases and J shed 3 bases, with 15 bases lying between them. Germline lookup yields CDR1 DFQATT and CDR2 SNEGSKA (reference sequence). CDR3 size: 13 residues. The CDR3 region has the DNA TGCAGTGCCGCCGTACTAGCCAACTACGAGCAGTACTTC. Translation gives CSAAVLANYEQYF.

This clonotype has only one observation. A read error may account for a junction end that differs from germline. J is TRBJ2-7 and V is TRBV6-6, with D maybe TRBD1 (5 bases). Germline CDR1 is MNHNY and CDR2 is SVGAGI (reference sequence). The CDR3 is 13 residues long. The CDR3 DNA is TGTGACAGCAGTTACCCCCAGGGCTACGAGCAGTACTTC. It encodes CDSSYPQGYEQYF.

In its sample, this clonotype ranks as hyperexpanded. Possible read error: a much larger clone is one base away. The chain links TRBV11-2 to TRBJ2-1; weak D call: TRBD1 (6 bases). The CDR3 is 13 residues long. V was pared by 1 base and J by 7 bases, with 8 bases between. Germline V gives CDR1 SGHAT, CDR2 FQNNGV. The CDR3 coding sequence is TGTGCCAGCAGCTTAGGTAGGGGGAATGAGCAGTTCTTC. Residues: CASSLGRGNEQFF.

This chain connects TRBV11-2 to TRBJ2-5; 8 positions agree with TRBD1. This CDR3 contains 17 residues. Trimming at V came to 3 bases and at J to 2 bases, leaving 11 bases not matched to a gene. From germline, CDR1 is SGHAT and CDR2 FQNNGV. The CDR3 DNA follows: TGTGCCAGCAGCTTTTCGCGTCACAGGGGGTCGCAAGAGACCCAGTACTTC. Protein sequence: CASSFSRHRGSQETQYF. Based on the CDR3 plus reference TRBV11-2 and TRBJ2-5, the full variable domain is EAGVAQSPRYKIIEKRQSVAFWCNPISGHATLYWYQQILGQGPKLLIQFQNNGVVDDSQLPKDRFSAERLKGVDSTLKIQPAKLEDSAVYLCASSFSRHRGSQETQYFGPGTRLLVL.

As regards this clonotype: A read error may produce the germline difference seen at one junction end. The chain has TRBV5-5 and TRBJ1-2; possible D gene TRBD1, 5 bases. Germline V CDR1 and CDR2: SGHKS, YYEKEE (reference sequence). The CDR3 consists of 13 residues. DNA for the CDR3: TGTGCCAGCAGCTTGACCAGGGACTATGCCTACACCTTC. Its translation: CASSLTRDYAYTF.

On this clonotype: Sequence at one end of the junction differs from germline and may be a read error. This sequence joins TRBV4-1 and TRBJ2-7; D unclear. Looked up from germline, CDR1 is MGHRA and CDR2 is YSYEKL. The CDR3 is 15 amino acids. The CDR3 protein is CASSQEVMVSREQYF. In nucleotides, the CDR3 is TGCGCTAGCAGCCAGGAAGTGATGGTGTCCCGCGAGCAGTACTTC.

This clonotype was seen a handful of times. The V call is TRBV10-3, the J call TRBJ2-7; TRBD2 is a possible D gene (5 bases). Deletions cut 4 bases from V and 6 bases from J, with 10 bases between. CDR1 ENHRY and CDR2 SYGVKD come from the germline V gene. This CDR3 is 12 amino acids long. CDR3 sequence (DNA): TGTGCCATCAGTGGCGGGTTGGGCGAGCAGTACTTC. The encoded protein is CAISGGLGEQYF.

The CDR3 loop reads CSARDFSRDEQYF. The CDR3 bases are TGCAGTGCTAGAGACTTCTCCCGGGACGAGCAGTACTTC. The chain links TRBV20-1 to TRBJ2-7; D gene unclear. Per germline, CDR1 DFQATT and CDR2 SNEGSKA (reference sequence). V lost 0 bases, J lost 5 bases, and 11 bases lay in between. The CDR3 has 13 residues.

As concerns this clonotype: The CDR3 ends on some other residue instead of the conserved phenylalanine or tryptophan, so this is likely a read error. The genes are TRBV11-2 and TRBJ2-3; the D is unclear. The CDR3 totals 13 residues. Germline assignment: CDR1 SGHAT and CDR2 FQNNGV. The CDR3 is CASNQDGQYTQYL. CDR3 sequence (DNA): TGCGCCAGCAACCAAGATGGGCAATATACGCAGTATCTT.

For this clonotype: The junction shows a germline mismatch at one end, possibly a read error. This chain uses TRBV6-5 with TRBJ1-4, with D possibly matching TRBD1 (5 bases). CDR1 and CDR2 from the germline V gene are MNHEY and SVGAGI. This CDR3 region has 15 residues. CDR3 sequence reads: CVSSSTGTGDEKLFF. CDR3 nucleotides: TGTGTCAGCAGTAGTACCGGGACCGGGGATGAAAAACTGTTTTTT.

Regarding this clonotype: This may come from a read error, since a much larger clone is one base off. This CDR3 is missing its conserved last phenylalanine or tryptophan, likely due to a read error. The chain employs TRBV5-5 and TRBJ2-5; TRBD2 matches at 7 bases. The V gene end was trimmed by 0 bases and the J gene end by 4 bases; junction bases not matched to a gene: 6. Per the germline V gene, CDR1 is SGHKS and CDR2 is YYEKEE (reference sequence). This CDR3 comprises 15 residues. CDR3 sequence: CASSLAGTIPETQYI. The CDR3 DNA reads as TGTGCCAGCAGCTTGGCCGGGACTATTCCAGAGACCCAGTACATC.

Regarding this clonotype: One end of the junction is discordant with germline, which a read error may explain. The chain links TRBV29-1 to TRBJ2-7, with TRBD2 as a possible D gene (6 bases). This CDR3 contains 12 residues. Looked up from germline, CDR1 is SQVTM and CDR2 is ANQGSEA. This CDR3 is CSVDGGAYEQCF. The CDR3 DNA reads as TGCAGCGTTGACGGGGGAGCCTATGAGCAGTGCTTC.

The sample holds a few counts of this clonotype. The chain carries TRBV11-2 and TRBJ2-3; 9 positions agree with TRBD2. This CDR3 has 16 amino acids. Germline CDR1 and CDR2: SGHAT and FQNNGV. V was clipped by 3 bases and J by 4 bases; unmatched bases: 8. For the CDR3, the DNA is TGTGCCAGCAGCTTCGGACTAGCGATGGTCGCAGATACGCAGTATTTT. It is translated as CASSFGLAMVADTQYF.

The table lists this clonotype with a few counts. The V call is TRBV11-1, the J call TRBJ1-2; the D gene is possibly TRBD1 (6 bases). Germline V lookup: CDR1 SGHAT, CDR2 FQDESV (reference sequence). The CDR3 sequence is 13 residues long. Between the trimmed V and J ends, which lost 5 bases and 6 bases, there was a span of 13 bases. Here the CDR3 reads CASSPRTDNGYTF. CDR3 nucleotide sequence: TGTGCCAGCAGCCCACGGACAGATAATGGCTACACCTTC.

This chain links TRBV4-1 with TRBJ1-4, with D possibly being TRBD1 (6 bases). V shed 5 bases and J shed 8 bases, with 15 bases lying between them. Per germline, CDR1 MGHRA and CDR2 YSYEKL. CDR3 size: 14 residues. The CDR3 DNA reads TGCGCCAGCAGCGGTCGACAGGAGGGCGAAAAACTGTTTTTT. It is translated as CASSGRQEGEKLFF.

Turning to this clonotype: One junction end does not reproduce the germline sequence, and a read error may be involved. This rearrangement joins TRBV11-2 to TRBJ2-1; D not certain. The CDR3 has 11 amino acids. The germline CDR1 and CDR2 sequences are SGHAT and FQNNGV. CDR3 sequence: CASSIFNGQLF. The CDR3 DNA follows: TGTGCTAGCAGCATATTCAATGGGCAGCTCTTC. The whole variable domain, remainder taken from reference TRBV11-2 and TRBJ2-1, is EAGVAQSPRYKIIEKRQSVAFWCNPISGHATLYWYQQILGQGPKLLIQFQNNGVVDDSQLPKDRFSAERLKGVDSTLKIQPAKLEDSAVYLCASSIFNGQLFGPGTRLTVL.

Regarding this clonotype: At one boundary the junction diverges from the germline segment, which might be a read error. The chain links TRBV4-1 to TRBJ1-3; D is unclear. Germline V gene sequence: CDR1 MGHRA, CDR2 YSYEKL. The CDR3 runs 16 residues. CDR3 in DNA: TGCGCCAGCAGTCAAGTCCTAAAGGTCTCTGGAATCACCATATATTTT. It codes for CASSQVLKVSGITIYF.

Of note for this clonotype: The junction and the germline gene differ at one end; a read error may be behind it. J is TRBJ2-7 and V is TRBV6-5, with 7 bases lining up with TRBD1. The CDR3 sequence is 15 residues long. CDR1 is MNHEY and CDR2 is SVGAGI in the germline V gene. The DNA for the CDR3 is TGTGCCGGCGGTTTGCTACAGGGGAACCCCTACGGGCAGTACTTC. It yields the protein CAGGLLQGNPYGQYF.

The chain carries TRBV6-6 and TRBJ2-7, with a tentative D call TRBD2 (5 bases). Germline CDR1 and CDR2: MNHNY and SVGAGI (reference sequence). Trimming left V 2 bases short and J 0 bases short, with 14 bases between. There are 16 residues in the CDR3. The CDR3 DNA follows: TGTGCCAGCAGTTACAGCGCGTCGGGGATCTCCTACGAGCAGTACTTC. Translated, it gives CASSYSASGISYEQYF.

V gene TRBV20-1 combines with J gene TRBJ2-7; 13 positions match TRBD2. CDR1 is DFQATT, CDR2 SNEGSKA, per germline (reference sequence). Trimming removed 3 bases from V and 6 bases from J; junction bases left unmatched: 8. This CDR3 spans 15 amino acids. The DNA for the CDR3 is TGCAGTGCTAGCGGGCTCGGGACTAGCGGGACCGAGCAGTACTTC. It yields the protein CSASGLGTSGTEQYF.

The J gene is TRBJ2-2, the V gene TRBV29-1, with D unresolved. The CDR3 length is 13 residues. The germline V gene has CDR1 SQVTM and CDR2 ANQGSEA. Deletions cut 7 bases from V and 0 bases from J, with 9 bases between. The CDR3 nucleotides are TGCAGCGCCCCCGGCACGAACACCGGGGAGCTGTTTTTT. Amino acid sequence: CSAPGTNTGELFF.